The 15 T cell receptor beta chains in this list originate from one sample, sequenced in a study of blood T cell repertoires in COVID-19. Clones were read by immunoSEQ multiplex PCR, and TCRdb kept only the in-frame ones, dropping some. The data contain about 60,000 clones, 65% to 85% of them singletons. Sequencing was performed on peripheral blood. The receptors originated from a man aged 25 to 40 with COVID-19, enrolled during active disease.

The J gene is TRBJ2-3, the V gene TRBV30, with 8 bases that match TRBD1. Germline CDR1 GTSNPN, CDR2 SVGIG (reference sequence). The length of the CDR3 is 13 residues. With 5 bases clipped from V and 5 bases from J, the junction kept 6 bases outside the gene matches. The chain's CDR3 is CAWATTGGDTQYF. The CDR3 DNA reads as TGTGCCTGGGCCACTACAGGGGGAGATACGCAGTATTTT.

The chain links TRBV27 to TRBJ2-6; unclear D gene. Trimming took 6 bases from V and 3 from J, leaving 12 bases between them. This CDR3 has 15 amino acids. Per germline, CDR1 MNHEY and CDR2 SMNVEV (reference sequence). The CDR3 nucleotides are TGTGCCAGCAGGTTGAACTTTGGTGGGGCCAACGTCCTGACTTTC. Translating gives CASRLNFGGANVLTF.

The chain links TRBV7-2 to TRBJ2-1; 8 bases fit TRBD1. The germline CDR1 and CDR2 sequences are SGHTA and FQGNSA. V lost 1 base and J lost 4; bases outside the gene matches: 6. The CDR3 sequence is 16 residues long. The CDR3 nucleotides read TGTGCCAGCAGCTTAGTGGGCAGGGGGCTTTACAATGAGCAGTTCTTC. Residues: CASSLVGRGLYNEQFF.

V and J are TRBV2 and TRBJ1-2; 8 bases agree with TRBD1. The CDR3 covers 15 residues. Germline V gene sequence: CDR1 SNHLY, CDR2 FYNNEI. V was clipped by 3 bases and J by 7 bases; unmatched bases: 10. The CDR3 here is CASSEDRANRGGYTF. The CDR3 DNA sequence: TGTGCCAGCAGTGAGGACAGGGCAAATCGGGGTGGCTACACCTTC. Drawing the rest from reference TRBV2 and TRBJ1-2, the complete variable domain is EPEVTQTPSHQVTQMGQEVILRCVPISNHLYFYWYRQILGQKVEFLVSFYNNEISEKSEIFDDQFSVERPDGSNFTLKIRSTKLEDSAMYFCASSEDRANRGGYTFGSGTRLTVV.

As regards this clone: Sequence at one end of the junction differs from germline and may be a read error. This chain joins TRBV7-7 and TRBJ2-5; TRBD2 aligns across 13 bases. This CDR3 contains 16 residues. Looked up from germline, CDR1 is SSHAT and CDR2 is FNYEAQ (reference sequence). CDR3 bases: TGTGCTAGCAGCTACGGGACTAGCGGGATTGGGGAGACCCAGTACTTC. This translates into CASSYGTSGIGETQYF.

The chain carries TRBV28 and TRBJ2-2; D unclear. This CDR3 has 14 amino acids. Germline CDR1 reads MDHEN; CDR2 reads SYDVKM. V was trimmed by 6 bases and J by 7 bases, leaving 15 bases between them. CDR3 amino acids: CASSFFREIGELFF. CDR3 bases: TGTGCCAGCAGCTTCTTTCGAGAGATCGGGGAGCTGTTTTTT.

This chain links TRBV19 with TRBJ2-3; 7 bases line up with TRBD2. Trimming removed 3 bases from V and 6 bases from J; junction bases left unmatched: 0. Germline V lookup: CDR1 LNHDA, CDR2 SQIVND (reference sequence). The CDR3 is 12 amino acids. CDR3 sequence: CASSIGRDTQYF. The CDR3 bases are TGTGCCAGTAGTATCGGGAGGGATACGCAGTATTTT.

V is TRBV18 and J is TRBJ1-5; 8 nucleotides align to TRBD1. Trimming at V came to 6 bases and at J to 2 bases, leaving 3 bases not matched to a gene. This CDR3 region has 14 residues. CDR1 is KGHSH and CDR2 is LQKENI in the germline V gene. The CDR3 is CASSPGQGNQPQHF. The DNA for the CDR3 is TGTGCCAGCTCCCCGGGACAGGGCAATCAGCCCCAGCATTTT.

The chain links TRBV5-8 to TRBJ2-5; 8 positions match TRBD1. Germline loops: CDR1 SGHTS, CDR2 YDEGEE. The CDR3 is 15 residues long. Germline trimming cut 0 bases from V and 3 bases from J; bases unmatched to any gene: 4. CDR3 DNA: TGTGCCAGCAGCTTGGGGGCAGGGGGCAAAGAGACCCAGTACTTC. Amino acids: CASSLGAGGKETQYF.

This chain connects TRBV9 to TRBJ2-5; 8 bases match TRBD1. The germline V gene has CDR1 SGDLS and CDR2 YYNGEE. CDR3 length equals 15 residues. Trimming took 3 bases from V and 5 from J; bases not matched to a gene: 9. The CDR3 nucleotides read TGTGCCAGCAGCGCATCCGGGACAGGCTTCGAGACCCAGTACTTC. Protein: CASSASGTGFETQYF.

The rearrangement joins TRBV7-8 to TRBJ1-4, with D perhaps matching TRBD1 (6 bases). V lost 10 bases, J lost 8 bases, and 20 bases lay in between. The CDR3 totals 14 residues. Germline lookup yields CDR1 SGHVS and CDR2 FQNEAQ. The CDR3 DNA is TGTGCCACCCAGATACCCGACAGGAACGAAAAACTGTTTTTT. Amino acid sequence: CATQIPDRNEKLFF.

The chain recombines TRBV7-9 with TRBJ1-2; 7 bases agree with TRBD1. From germline, CDR1 is SEHNR and CDR2 FQNEAQ (reference sequence). After removal of 5 bases from V and 6 bases from J, the junction contained 12 bases not matched to a gene. The CDR3 extends over 15 amino acids. As DNA, the CDR3 is TGTGCCAGCAGCAGTCGGACAGGCACCCATAATGGCTACACCTTC. It yields the protein CASSSRTGTHNGYTF. Full variable domain (outside the CDR3, taken from reference TRBV7-9 and TRBJ1-2): DTGVSQNPRHKITKRGQNVTFRCDPISEHNRLYWYRQTLGQGPEFLTYFQNEAQLEKSRLLSDRFSAERPKGSFSTLEIQRTEQGDSAMYLCASSSRTGTHNGYTFGSGTRLTVV.

The chain has TRBV30 and TRBJ1-2; D may be TRBD1 (5 bases). The germline CDR1 and CDR2 sequences are GTSNPN and SVGIG (reference sequence). This CDR3 is built from 17 residues. Trimming took off 0 bases at V and 3 bases at J, with 20 bases between the two ends. The CDR3 region has the DNA TGTGCCTGGAGTGTACTCATGGGAGGAGGGGCTGACTATGGCTACACCTTC. Its protein product is CAWSVLMGGGADYGYTF.

The chain is built from TRBV27 and TRBJ2-5, with 7 bases that match TRBD2. The CDR3 loop spans 14 amino acids. Trimming at V came to 5 bases and at J to 7 bases, leaving 10 bases not matched to a gene. From germline, CDR1 is MNHEY and CDR2 SMNVEV (reference sequence). The CDR3 DNA is TGTGCCAGCAGTATAATAGCGGGCCGGGGGACCCAGTACTTC. Its protein is CASSIIAGRGTQYF.

This clone was observed many times. V and J are TRBV2 and TRBJ2-1; 13 bases map to TRBD2. CDR3 length: 17 residues. V was clipped by 6 bases and J by 0 bases; unmatched bases: 5. Germline V gives CDR1 SNHLY, CDR2 FYNNEI. The CDR3 nucleotides read TGTGCCAGCAGGTGGACTAGCGGGGGTAGCTCCTACAATGAGCAGTTCTTC. This gives the protein CASRWTSGGSSYNEQFF.